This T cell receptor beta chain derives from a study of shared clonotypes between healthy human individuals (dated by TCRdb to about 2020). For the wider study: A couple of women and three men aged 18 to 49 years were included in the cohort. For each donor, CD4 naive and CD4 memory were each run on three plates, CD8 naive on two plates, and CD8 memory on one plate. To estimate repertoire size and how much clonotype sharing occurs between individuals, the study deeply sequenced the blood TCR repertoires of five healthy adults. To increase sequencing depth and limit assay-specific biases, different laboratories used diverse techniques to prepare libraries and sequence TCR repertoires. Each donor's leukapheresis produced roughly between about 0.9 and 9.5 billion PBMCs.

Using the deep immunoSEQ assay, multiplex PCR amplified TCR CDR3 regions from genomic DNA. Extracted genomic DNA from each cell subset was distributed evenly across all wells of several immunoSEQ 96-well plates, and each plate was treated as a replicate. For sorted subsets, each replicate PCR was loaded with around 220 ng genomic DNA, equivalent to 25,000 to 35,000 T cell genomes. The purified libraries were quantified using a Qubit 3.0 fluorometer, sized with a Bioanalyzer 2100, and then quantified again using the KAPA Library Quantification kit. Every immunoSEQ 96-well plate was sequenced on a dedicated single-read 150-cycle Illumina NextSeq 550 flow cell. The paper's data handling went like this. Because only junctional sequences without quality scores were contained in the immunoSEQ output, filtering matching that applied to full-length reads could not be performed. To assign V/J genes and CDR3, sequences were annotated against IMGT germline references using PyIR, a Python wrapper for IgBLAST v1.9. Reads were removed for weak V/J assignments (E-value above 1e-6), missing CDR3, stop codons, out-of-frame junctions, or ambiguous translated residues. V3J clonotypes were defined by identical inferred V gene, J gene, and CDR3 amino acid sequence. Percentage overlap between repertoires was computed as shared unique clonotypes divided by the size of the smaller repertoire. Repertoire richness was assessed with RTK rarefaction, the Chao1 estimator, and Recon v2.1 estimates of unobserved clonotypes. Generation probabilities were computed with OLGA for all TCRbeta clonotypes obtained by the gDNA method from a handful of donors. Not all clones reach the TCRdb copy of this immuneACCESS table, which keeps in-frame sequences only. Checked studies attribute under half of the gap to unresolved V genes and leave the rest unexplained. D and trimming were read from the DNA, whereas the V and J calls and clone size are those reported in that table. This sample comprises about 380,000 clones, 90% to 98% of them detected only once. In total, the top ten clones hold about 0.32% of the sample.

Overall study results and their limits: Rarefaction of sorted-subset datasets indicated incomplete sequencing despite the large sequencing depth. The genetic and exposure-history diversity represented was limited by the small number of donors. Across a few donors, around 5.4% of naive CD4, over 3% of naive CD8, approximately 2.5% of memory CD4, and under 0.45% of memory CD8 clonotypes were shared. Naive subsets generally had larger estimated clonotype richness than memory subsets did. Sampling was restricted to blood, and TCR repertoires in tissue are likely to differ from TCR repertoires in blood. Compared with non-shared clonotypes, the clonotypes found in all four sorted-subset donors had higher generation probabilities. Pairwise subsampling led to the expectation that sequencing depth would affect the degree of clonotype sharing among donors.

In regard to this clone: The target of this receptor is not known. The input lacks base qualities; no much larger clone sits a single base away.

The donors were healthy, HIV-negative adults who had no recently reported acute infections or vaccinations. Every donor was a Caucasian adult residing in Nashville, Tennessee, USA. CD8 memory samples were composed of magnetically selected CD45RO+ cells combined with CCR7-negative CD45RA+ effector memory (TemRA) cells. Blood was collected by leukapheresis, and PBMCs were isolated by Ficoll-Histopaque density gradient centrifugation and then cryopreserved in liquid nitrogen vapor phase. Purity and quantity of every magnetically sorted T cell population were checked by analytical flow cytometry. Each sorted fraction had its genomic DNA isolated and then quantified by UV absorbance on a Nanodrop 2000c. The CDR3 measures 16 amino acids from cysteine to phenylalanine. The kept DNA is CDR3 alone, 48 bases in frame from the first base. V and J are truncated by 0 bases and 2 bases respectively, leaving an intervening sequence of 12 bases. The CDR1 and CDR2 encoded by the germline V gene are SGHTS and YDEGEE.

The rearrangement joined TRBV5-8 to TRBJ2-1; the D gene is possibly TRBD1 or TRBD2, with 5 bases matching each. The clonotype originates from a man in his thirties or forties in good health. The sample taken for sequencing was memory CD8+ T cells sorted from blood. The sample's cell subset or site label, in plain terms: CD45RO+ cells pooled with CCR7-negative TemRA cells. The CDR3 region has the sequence CASSLGDRGAYNEQFF. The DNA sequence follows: TGTGCCAGCAGCTTGGGGGACCGGGGCGCCTACAATGAGCAGTTCTTC.